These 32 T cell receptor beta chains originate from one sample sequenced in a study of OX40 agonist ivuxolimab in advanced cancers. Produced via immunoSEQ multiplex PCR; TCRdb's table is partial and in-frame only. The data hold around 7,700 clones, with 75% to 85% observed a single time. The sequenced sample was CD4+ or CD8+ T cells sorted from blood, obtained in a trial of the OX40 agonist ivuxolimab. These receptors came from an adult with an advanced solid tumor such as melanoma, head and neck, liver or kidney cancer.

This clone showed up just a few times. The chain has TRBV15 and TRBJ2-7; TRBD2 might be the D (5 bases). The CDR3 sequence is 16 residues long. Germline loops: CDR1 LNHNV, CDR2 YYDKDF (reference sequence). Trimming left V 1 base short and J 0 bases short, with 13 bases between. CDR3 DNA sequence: TGTGCCACCAGCAGAGGAGCAGGACTTTACTCCTACGAGCAGTACTTC. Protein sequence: CATSRGAGLYSYEQYF.

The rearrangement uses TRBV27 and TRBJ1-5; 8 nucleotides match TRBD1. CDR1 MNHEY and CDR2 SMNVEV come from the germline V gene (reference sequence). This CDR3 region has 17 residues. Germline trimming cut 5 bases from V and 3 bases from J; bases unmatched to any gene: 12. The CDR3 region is CASSPYAGTGPNQPQHF. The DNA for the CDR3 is TGTGCCAGCAGTCCCTACGCTGGGACAGGACCCAATCAGCCCCAGCATTTT.

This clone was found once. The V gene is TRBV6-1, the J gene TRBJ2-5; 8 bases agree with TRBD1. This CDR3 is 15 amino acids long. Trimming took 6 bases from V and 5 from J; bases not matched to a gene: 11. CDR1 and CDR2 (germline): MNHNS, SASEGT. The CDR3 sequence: CASRLRDRTWETQYF. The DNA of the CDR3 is TGTGCCAGCAGGCTCCGGGACAGGACTTGGGAGACCCAGTACTTC.

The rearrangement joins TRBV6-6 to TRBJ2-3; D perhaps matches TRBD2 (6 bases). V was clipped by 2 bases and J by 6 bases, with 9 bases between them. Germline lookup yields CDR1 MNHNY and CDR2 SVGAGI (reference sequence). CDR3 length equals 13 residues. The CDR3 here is CASSYRDWDTQYF. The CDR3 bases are TGTGCCAGCAGTTACAGGGACTGGGATACGCAGTATTTT.

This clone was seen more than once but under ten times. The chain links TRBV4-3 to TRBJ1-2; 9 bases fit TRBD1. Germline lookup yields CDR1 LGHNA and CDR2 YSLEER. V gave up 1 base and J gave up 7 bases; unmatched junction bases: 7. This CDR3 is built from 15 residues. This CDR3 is CASSQAGTGFGGYTF. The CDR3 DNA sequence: TGCGCCAGCAGCCAAGCCGGGACAGGGTTCGGTGGCTACACCTTC.

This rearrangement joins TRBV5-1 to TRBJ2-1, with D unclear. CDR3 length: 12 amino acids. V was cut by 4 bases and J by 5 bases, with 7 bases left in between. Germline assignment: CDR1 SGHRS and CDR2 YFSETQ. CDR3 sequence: CASSPAHNEQFF. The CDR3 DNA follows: TGCGCCAGCAGCCCGGCCCACAATGAGCAGTTCTTC.

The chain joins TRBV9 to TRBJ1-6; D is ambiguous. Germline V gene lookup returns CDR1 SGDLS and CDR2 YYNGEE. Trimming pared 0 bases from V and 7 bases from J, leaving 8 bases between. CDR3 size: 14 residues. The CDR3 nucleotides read TGTGCCAGCAGCGTAGACAGCGGCAATTCACCCCTCCACTTT. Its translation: CASSVDSGNSPLHF.

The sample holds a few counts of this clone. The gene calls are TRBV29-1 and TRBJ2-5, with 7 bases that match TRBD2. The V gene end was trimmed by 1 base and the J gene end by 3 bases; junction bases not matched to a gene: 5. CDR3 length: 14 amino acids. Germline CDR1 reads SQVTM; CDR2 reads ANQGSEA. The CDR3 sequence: CSVEGAAGEETQYF. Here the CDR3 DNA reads TGCAGCGTTGAAGGGGCGGCGGGGGAAGAGACCCAGTACTTC.

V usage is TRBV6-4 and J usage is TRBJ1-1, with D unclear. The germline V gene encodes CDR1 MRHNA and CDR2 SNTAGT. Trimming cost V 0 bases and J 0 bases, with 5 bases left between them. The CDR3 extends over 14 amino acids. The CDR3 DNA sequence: TGTGCCAGCAGTGACTCGGGCTTGAACACTGAAGCTTTCTTT. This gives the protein CASSDSGLNTEAFF.

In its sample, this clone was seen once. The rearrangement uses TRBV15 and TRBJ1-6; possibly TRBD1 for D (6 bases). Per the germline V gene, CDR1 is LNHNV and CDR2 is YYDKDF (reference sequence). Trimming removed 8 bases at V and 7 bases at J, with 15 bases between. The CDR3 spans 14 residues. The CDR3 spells CATGGRWGNSPLHF. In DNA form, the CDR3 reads TGTGCCACCGGGGGGCGTTGGGGAAATTCACCCCTCCACTTT.

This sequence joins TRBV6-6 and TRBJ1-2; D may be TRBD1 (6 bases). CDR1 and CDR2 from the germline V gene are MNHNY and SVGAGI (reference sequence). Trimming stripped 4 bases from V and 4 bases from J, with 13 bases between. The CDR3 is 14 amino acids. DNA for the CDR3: TGTGCCAGCAGTTCTCTCGGGGGCGGCTATGGCTACACCTTC. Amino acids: CASSSLGGGYGYTF.

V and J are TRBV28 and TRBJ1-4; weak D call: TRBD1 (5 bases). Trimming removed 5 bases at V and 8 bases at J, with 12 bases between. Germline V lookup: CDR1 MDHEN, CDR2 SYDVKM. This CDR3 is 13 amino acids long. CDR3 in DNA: TGTGCCAGCAGTGGGACTGGAAACGAAAAACTGTTTTTT. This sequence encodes CASSGTGNEKLFF.

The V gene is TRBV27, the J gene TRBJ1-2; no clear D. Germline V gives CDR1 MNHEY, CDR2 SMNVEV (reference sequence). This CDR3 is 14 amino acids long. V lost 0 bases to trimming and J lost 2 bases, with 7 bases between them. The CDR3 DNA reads TGTGCCAGCAGTTTATCCACGGGGAACTATGGCTACACCTTC. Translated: CASSLSTGNYGYTF.

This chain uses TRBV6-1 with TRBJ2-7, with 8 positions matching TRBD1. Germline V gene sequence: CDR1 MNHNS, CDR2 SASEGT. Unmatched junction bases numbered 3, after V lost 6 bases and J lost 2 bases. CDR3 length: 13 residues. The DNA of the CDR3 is TGTGCCAGCAGCGAGGGACAGGCCTACGAGCAGTACTTC. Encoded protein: CASSEGQAYEQYF.

The CDR3 sequence: CASRDRDRDQPQHF. CDR3 DNA: TGTGCCAGCAGGGACCGGGACAGAGATCAGCCCCAGCATTTT. The chain employs TRBV28 and TRBJ1-5, with 7 bases fitting TRBD1. Germline assignment: CDR1 MDHEN and CDR2 SYDVKM. The CDR3 has 14 amino acids. The trim removed 6 bases at V and 5 bases at J, leaving 7 bases unmatched. Supplemented by reference TRBV28 and TRBJ1-5, the full variable domain reads DVKVTQSSRYLVKRTGEKVFLECVQDMDHENMFWYRQDPGLGLRLIYFSYDVKMKEKGDIPEGYSVSREKKERFSLILESASTNQTSMYLCASRDRDRDQPQHFGDGTRLSIL.

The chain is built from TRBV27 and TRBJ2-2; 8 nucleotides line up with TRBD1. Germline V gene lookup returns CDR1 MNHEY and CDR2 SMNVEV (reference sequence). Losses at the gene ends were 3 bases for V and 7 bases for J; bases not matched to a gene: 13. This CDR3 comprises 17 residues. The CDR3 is CASSFGDRRGLVGELFF. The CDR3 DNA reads TGTGCCAGCAGTTTTGGGGATCGCAGGGGGCTGGTCGGGGAGCTGTTTTTT.

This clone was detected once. Written as DNA, the CDR3 is TGTGCCAGCAGTTTAGGGACTAGCGGTGACAATGAGCAGTTCTTC. It translates to CASSLGTSGDNEQFF. This rearrangement joins TRBV27 to TRBJ2-1, with TRBD2 matching over 11 bases. Germline CDR1 is MNHEY and CDR2 is SMNVEV (reference sequence). CDR3 length equals 15 residues. J was trimmed by 5 bases and V by 2 bases; bases with no gene match: 2.

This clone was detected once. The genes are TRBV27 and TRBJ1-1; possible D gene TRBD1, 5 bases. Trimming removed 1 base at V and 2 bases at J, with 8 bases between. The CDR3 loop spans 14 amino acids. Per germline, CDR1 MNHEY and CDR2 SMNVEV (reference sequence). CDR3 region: CASSLLRDNTEAFF. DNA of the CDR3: TGTGCCAGCAGTTTATTAAGGGACAACACTGAAGCTTTCTTT.

For the CDR3, the DNA is TGTGCCATCAGTGCTCTGCGGGAGGGCCCAATGTCACTCTACGAGCAGTACTTC. It translates to CAISALREGPMSLYEQYF. The V and J genes are TRBV10-3 and TRBJ2-7; the match to TRBD2 covers 9 bases. Germline assignment: CDR1 ENHRY and CDR2 SYGVKD. This CDR3 contains 18 residues. V lost 4 bases to trimming and J lost 3 bases; unmatched junction nucleotides: 16.

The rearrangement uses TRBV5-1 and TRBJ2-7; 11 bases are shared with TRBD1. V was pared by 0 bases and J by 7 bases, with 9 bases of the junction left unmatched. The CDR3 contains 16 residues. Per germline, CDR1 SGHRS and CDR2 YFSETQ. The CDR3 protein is CASSLDPGQGAREQYF. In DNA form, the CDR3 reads TGCGCCAGCAGCTTGGATCCCGGACAGGGGGCAAGGGAGCAGTACTTC.

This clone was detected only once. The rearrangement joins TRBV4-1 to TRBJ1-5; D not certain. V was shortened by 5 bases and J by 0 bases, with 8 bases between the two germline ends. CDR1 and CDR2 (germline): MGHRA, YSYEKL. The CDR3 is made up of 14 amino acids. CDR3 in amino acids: CASSKYLSNQPQHF. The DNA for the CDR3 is TGCGCCAGCAGCAAGTACCTTAGCAATCAGCCCCAGCATTTT.

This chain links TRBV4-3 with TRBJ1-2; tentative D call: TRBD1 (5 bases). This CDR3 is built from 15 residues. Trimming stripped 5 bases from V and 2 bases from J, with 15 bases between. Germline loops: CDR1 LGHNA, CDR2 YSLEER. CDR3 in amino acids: CASSSGLGLNYGYTF. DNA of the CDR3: TGCGCCAGCAGCTCAGGGTTAGGGCTGAACTATGGCTACACCTTC.

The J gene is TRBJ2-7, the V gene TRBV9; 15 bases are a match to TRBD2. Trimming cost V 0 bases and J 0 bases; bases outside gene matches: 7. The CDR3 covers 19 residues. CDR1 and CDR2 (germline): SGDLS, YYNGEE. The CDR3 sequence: CASSVGGLAGGTPSYEQYF. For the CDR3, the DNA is TGTGCCAGCAGCGTAGGGGGACTAGCGGGGGGCACCCCCTCCTACGAGCAGTACTTC.

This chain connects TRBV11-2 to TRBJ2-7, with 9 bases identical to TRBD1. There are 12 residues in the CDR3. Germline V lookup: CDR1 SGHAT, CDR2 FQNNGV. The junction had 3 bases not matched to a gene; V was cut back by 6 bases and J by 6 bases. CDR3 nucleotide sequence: TGTGCCAGCAGAACGACAGGGGGCGAGCAGTACTTC. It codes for CASRTTGGEQYF.

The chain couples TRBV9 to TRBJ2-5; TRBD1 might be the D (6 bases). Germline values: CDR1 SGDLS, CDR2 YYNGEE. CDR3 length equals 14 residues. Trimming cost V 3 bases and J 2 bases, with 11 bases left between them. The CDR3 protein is CASSAPDSQETQYF. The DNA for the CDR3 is TGTGCCAGCAGCGCCCCGGACAGTCAAGAGACCCAGTACTTC.

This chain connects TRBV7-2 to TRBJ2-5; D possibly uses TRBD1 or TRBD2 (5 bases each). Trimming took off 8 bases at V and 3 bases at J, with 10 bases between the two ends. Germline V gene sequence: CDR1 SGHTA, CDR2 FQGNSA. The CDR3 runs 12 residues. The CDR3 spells CASGMGEETQYF. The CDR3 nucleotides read TGTGCCAGCGGGATGGGGGAAGAGACCCAGTACTTC. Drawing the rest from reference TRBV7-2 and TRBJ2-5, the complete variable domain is GAGVSQSPSNKVTEKGKDVELRCDPISGHTALYWYRQSLGQGLEFLIYFQGNSAPDKSGLPSDRFSAERTGGSVSTLTIQRTQQEDSAVYLCASGMGEETQYFGPGTRLLVL.

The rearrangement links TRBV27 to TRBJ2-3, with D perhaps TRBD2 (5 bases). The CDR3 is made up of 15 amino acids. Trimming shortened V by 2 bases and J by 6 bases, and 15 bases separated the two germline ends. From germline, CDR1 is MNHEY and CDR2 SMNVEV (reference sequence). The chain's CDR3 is CASSLMTGFADTQYF. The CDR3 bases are TGTGCCAGCAGTTTAATGACGGGGTTCGCTGATACGCAGTATTTT.

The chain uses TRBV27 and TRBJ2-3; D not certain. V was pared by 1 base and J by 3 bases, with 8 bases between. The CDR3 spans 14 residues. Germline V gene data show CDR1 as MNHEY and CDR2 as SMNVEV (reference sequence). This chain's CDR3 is CASSLLMGTDTQYF. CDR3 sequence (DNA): TGTGCCAGCAGTTTATTGATGGGGACAGATACGCAGTATTTT.

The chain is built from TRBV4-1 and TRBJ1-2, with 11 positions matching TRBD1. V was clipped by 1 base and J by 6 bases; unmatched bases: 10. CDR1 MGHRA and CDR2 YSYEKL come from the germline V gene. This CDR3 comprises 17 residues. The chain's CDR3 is CASSQVLEGTGGHGYTF. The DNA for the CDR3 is TGCGCCAGCAGCCAAGTTCTTGAGGGGACAGGGGGTCATGGCTACACCTTC.

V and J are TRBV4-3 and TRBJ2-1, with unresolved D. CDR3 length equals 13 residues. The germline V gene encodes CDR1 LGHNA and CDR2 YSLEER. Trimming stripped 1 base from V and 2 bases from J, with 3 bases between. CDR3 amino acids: CASSQGPYNEQFF. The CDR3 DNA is TGCGCCAGCAGCCAAGGCCCCTACAATGAGCAGTTCTTC.

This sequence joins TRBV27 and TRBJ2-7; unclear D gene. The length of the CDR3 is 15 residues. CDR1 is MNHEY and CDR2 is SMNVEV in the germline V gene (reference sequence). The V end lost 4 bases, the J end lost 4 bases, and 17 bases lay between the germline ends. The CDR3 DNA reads TGTGCCAGCAGTTCTCTGGCGGATGTCCCATACGAGCAGTACTTC. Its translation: CASSSLADVPYEQYF.

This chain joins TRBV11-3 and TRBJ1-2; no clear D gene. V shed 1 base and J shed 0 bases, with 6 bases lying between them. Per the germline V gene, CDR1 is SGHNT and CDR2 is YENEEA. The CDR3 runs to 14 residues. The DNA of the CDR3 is TGTGCCAGCAGCTTAGGCGGATCTAACTATGGCTACACCTTC. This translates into CASSLGGSNYGYTF. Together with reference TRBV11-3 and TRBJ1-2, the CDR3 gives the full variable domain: EAGVVQSPRYKIIEKKQPVAFWCNPISGHNTLYWYLQNLGQGPELLIRYENEEAVDDSQLPKDRFSAERLKGVDSTLKIQPAELGDSAVYLCASSLGGSNYGYTFGSGTRLTVV.